The clone carrying this T cell receptor (beta chain) was counted between two and nine times. What it binds is not known. The entry originates in a study of CD8 T cells in ankylosing spondylitis. General observations from the study: A motif of 7 or 8 highly homologous TCR beta variants was seen as apparently characteristic of ankylosing spondylitis blood. Disease-linked clones reportedly showed significant enrichment in matched ankylosing spondylitis synovial fluid. Certain motif variants had earlier appeared in reactive arthritis synovial fluid and blood.

Library preparation for TCR beta used quantitative 5'-RACE with molecular barcodes. Using its own MiXCR run on the 5' RACE reads, TCRdb lists one record per CDR3 protein. The sample contains about 360,000 distinct CDR3 sequences, over 12% of which appear only once. The CDR3 totals 15 residues. V lost 8 bases and J lost 3, with 18 bases in between. CDR1 SGHRS and CDR2 YFSETQ come from the germline V gene. Sequenced material: blood, either unsorted or a sorted T cell fraction (not recorded which). J is TRBJ2-1 and V is TRBV5-1; TRBD2 might be the D (6 bases). The clonotype was recovered from a male donor with ankylosing spondylitis or in good health (not recorded which). The CDR3 bases are TGCGCCAGTTCCCCGGGCGGGGCAAACTACAATGAGCAGTTCTTC. Protein sequence: CASSPGGANYNEQFF. Drawing the rest from reference TRBV5-1 and TRBJ2-1, the complete variable domain is KAGVTQTPRYLIKTRGQQVTLSCSPISGHRSVSWYQQTPGQGLQFLFEYFSETQRNKGNFPGRFSGRQFSNSRSEMNVSTLELGDSALYLCASSPGGANYNEQFFGPGTRLTVL.